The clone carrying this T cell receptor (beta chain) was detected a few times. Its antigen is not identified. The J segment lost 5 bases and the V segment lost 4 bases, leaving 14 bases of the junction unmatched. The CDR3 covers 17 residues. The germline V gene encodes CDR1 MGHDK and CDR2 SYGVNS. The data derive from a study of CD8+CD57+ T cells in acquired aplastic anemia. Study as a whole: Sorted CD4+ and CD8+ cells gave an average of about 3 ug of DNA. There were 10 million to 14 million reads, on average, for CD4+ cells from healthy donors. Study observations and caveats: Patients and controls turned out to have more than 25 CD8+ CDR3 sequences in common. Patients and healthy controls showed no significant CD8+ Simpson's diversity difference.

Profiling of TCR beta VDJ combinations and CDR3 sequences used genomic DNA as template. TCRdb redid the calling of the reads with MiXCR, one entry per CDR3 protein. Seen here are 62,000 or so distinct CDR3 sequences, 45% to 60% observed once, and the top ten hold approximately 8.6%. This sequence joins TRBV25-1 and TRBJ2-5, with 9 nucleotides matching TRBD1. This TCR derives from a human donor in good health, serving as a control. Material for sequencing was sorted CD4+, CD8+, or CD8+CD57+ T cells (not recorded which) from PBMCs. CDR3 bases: TGTGCCAGCAGTGCAGTAAGCGGACAGGGGTCCTGGGAGACCCAGTACTTC. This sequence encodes CASSAVSGQGSWETQYF.